The 15 T cell receptor beta chains below were found in one sample sequenced in a study of CD8+ T cells in alopecia areata. A panel of CD4, CD8alpha, NKG2D, NKG2ACE and other markers served to sort pooled cutaneous lymph node cells. cDNA serving as the sequencing template came from extracted, reverse transcribed RNA. Method: immunoSEQ multiplex PCR; TCRdb's copy keeps in-frame clones and lacks some. Observed in the sample are more than 250,000 clones, none of them singletons. Sequenced material: CD4+ T cells sorted from a lymph node. These receptors were taken from a C3H/HeJ mouse with alopecia areata. This line is of MHC haplotype H2-k.

The table lists this clone with a few counts. The germline and genes are mouse ones. The CDR3 extends 4 residues past the end of the read, so its final part is completed from the germline J gene. The chain joins TRBV19 to TRBJ2-7; TRBD2 aligns across 8 bases. Germline V lookup: CDR1 FNHDT, CDR2 SITEND (reference sequence). The CDR3 covers 13 residues. CDR3 DNA (partial): TGTGCCAGCAGCCAGACTGGGGTGTAT. This codes for CASSQTGVY. The whole CDR3 sequence is CASSQTGVYEQYF.

In this sample, this clone turned up a few times. Mouse gene names and germline throughout. The read terminates 3 residues before the CDR3 end, so the remaining end is supplied by the germline J gene. Other DNA sequences in this sample translate to the same CDR3. The chain employs TRBV13-1 and TRBJ1-6; no reliable D call. TRBJ1-6 is an ORF; its function is uncertain. Trimming cost V 0 bases and J 0 bases, with 4 bases left between them. CDR1 is NSHNY and CDR2 is SYGAGN in the germline V gene. The CDR3 is 15 amino acids. The CDR3 is CASSDALSYNSPLYF. The CDR3 bases that were read are TGTGCCAGCAGTGATGCCCTTTCCTATAATTCGCCC.

There are a few counts of this clone. All gene names here are mouse names. The read finishes 3 residues shy of the CDR3 end, and the germline J gene is used to complete it. This chain links TRBV13-3 with TRBJ1-6, with TRBD1 identical over 9 bases. TRBJ1-6 is reported as an ORF; its role is uncertain. The germline V gene has CDR1 NNHDY and CDR2 SYVADS. CDR3 length: 15 residues. J lost 4 bases, V lost 5 bases, and 4 bases had no gene match. The CDR3 bases that were read are TGTGCCAGCAGCCGGGACAGGGAATATAATTCGCCC. Amino acids: CASSRDREYNSP. The full-length CDR3 reads as CASSRDREYNSPLYF.

With respect to this clone: The gene symbols are mouse symbols. The read terminates 4 residues before the CDR3 end, so the remaining end is supplied by the germline J gene. This sequence joins TRBV5 and TRBJ2-7; 14 nucleotides line up with TRBD2. Germline values: CDR1 LGHNA, CDR2 YNLKQL (reference sequence). The CDR3 runs 16 residues. The sequenced part of the CDR3 DNA is TGTGCCAGCAGCCAACGGGACTGGGGGGGCGAGGAT. This codes for CASSQRDWGGED. The entire CDR3 reads CASSQRDWGGEDEQYF.

The table lists this clone with a few counts. Mouse gene names apply. The read finishes 4 residues shy of the CDR3 end, and the germline J gene is used to complete it. The chain combines TRBV13-1 with TRBJ2-5; TRBD2 agrees at 12 bases. Germline V gene sequence: CDR1 NSHNY, CDR2 SYGAGN. This CDR3 spans 17 amino acids. CDR3 amino acids: CASSDHPGLGGGDTQYF. CDR3 DNA, as far as it was read: TGTGCCAGCAGTGATCACCCGGGACTGGGGGGAGGGGAC.

This clone was detected only a few times. Here the gene names and germline are mouse. The CDR3 extends 4 residues past the end of the read, so its final part is completed from the germline J gene. The rearrangement joins TRBV17 to TRBJ2-4; possible D gene TRBD1, 6 bases. Germline V gene data show CDR1 as MNHDT and CDR2 as YYDKIL. Trimming took 6 bases from V and 0 from J, leaving 13 bases between them. This CDR3 region has 15 residues. The CDR3 DNA, read in part, is TGTGCTAGCAGCCGCAGGACAGCTAGTCAAAAC. This sequence encodes CASSRRTASQN. The full CDR3 sequence reads CASSRRTASQNTLYF.

This clone was observed a handful of times. Each gene name is a mouse one. From the germline J gene comes the end of the CDR3, since the read stops 4 residues before it. This chain joins TRBV17 and TRBJ2-3; 8 nucleotides line up with TRBD1. The CDR3 sequence is 15 residues long. Germline V gene lookup returns CDR1 MNHDT and CDR2 YYDKIL. Trimming at V came to 6 bases and at J to 3 bases, leaving 8 bases not matched to a gene. CDR3 in amino acids: CASSIGQGRAETLYF. Partial CDR3 DNA: TGTGCTAGCAGCATAGGACAGGGAAGGGCAGAA.

This clone showed up just a few times. Gene names and germline match the mouse. The read gets to within 3 residues of the CDR3 end, and the germline J gene fills in the rest. The sample holds other DNA sequences that translate to the same CDR3. The rearrangement joins TRBV5 to TRBJ1-6; D possibly corresponds to TRBD1 (6 bases). TRBJ1-6 is filed as an ORF, its function uncertain. Looked up from germline, CDR1 is LGHNA and CDR2 is YNLKQL (reference sequence). The CDR3 totals 15 residues. Trimming shortened V by 0 bases and J by 4 bases, and 7 bases separated the two germline ends. CDR3 DNA (partial): TGTGCCAGCAGCCAAGATAGGGGGTATAATTCGCCC. This sequence encodes CASSQDRGYNSP. The full CDR3 protein is CASSQDRGYNSPLYF.

With respect to this clone: Each gene name is a mouse one. The DNA ends 4 residues before the CDR3 does, and the rest of the CDR3 is filled in from the germline J gene. The chain combines TRBV13-3 with TRBJ1-2; 8 bases fit TRBD1. The germline gives CDR1 NNHDY, CDR2 SYVADS. The CDR3 consists of 12 residues. CDR3 residues: CASSDTGGDYTF. Incomplete CDR3 DNA: TGTGCCAGCAGTGATACAGGGGGC.

A few counts support this clone. Gene names are the mouse ones. The read ends 4 residues early relative to the CDR3; the germline J gene fills the gap. The J gene is TRBJ2-4, the V gene TRBV19; the D gene is possibly TRBD2 (6 bases). V was cut by 4 bases and J by 3 bases, with 15 bases left in between. CDR3 length equals 15 residues. From germline, CDR1 is FNHDT and CDR2 SITEND (reference sequence). CDR3 bases read: TGTGCCAGCAGTTTCCCCTGGGGTCGACAAAAC. Translating gives CASSFPWGRQN. Given in full, the CDR3 is CASSFPWGRQNTLYF.

In its sample, this clone was seen a few times. Gene names are mouse gene names. Read coverage stops 4 residues before the CDR3 terminus; the germline J gene supplies the remainder. The chain is built from TRBV29 and TRBJ2-7, with 8 bases lining up with TRBD1. This CDR3 comprises 13 residues. V was pared by 5 bases and J by 2 bases, with 2 bases of the junction left unmatched. The germline V gene has CDR1 MSHET and CDR2 SYDVDS. CDR3 DNA, as far as it was read: TGTGCTAGCAGTCGACAGGGGACCTAT. This codes for CASSRQGTY. The full-length CDR3 reads as CASSRQGTYEQYF.

Notes on this clone: Mouse gene names apply. The sequence runs out 4 residues before the end of the CDR3; the remainder is reconstructed from the germline J gene. The sample has other DNA sequences that encode this CDR3 too. The chain joins TRBV1 to TRBJ2-2, with 9 bases identical to TRBD2. This CDR3 has 16 amino acids. Trimming at V came to 2 bases and at J to 0 bases, leaving 1 base not matched to a gene. From germline, CDR1 is NSQYPW and CDR2 LRSPGD (reference sequence). The CDR3 loop reads CTCSARLGANTGQLYF. Partial CDR3 DNA: TGCACCTGCAGTGCACGACTGGGGGCAAACACCGGG.

This clone was recorded a few times. Gene names are mouse gene names. The read halts 4 residues ahead of the CDR3 end, with the missing end drawn from the germline J gene. The chain combines TRBV13-3 with TRBJ2-5; TRBD1 agrees at 11 bases. CDR3 size: 14 residues. The germline V gene encodes CDR1 NNHDY and CDR2 SYVADS. This CDR3 reads CASSRDRGADTQYF. The DNA read from the CDR3 is TGTGCCAGCAGTAGGGACAGGGGGGCAGAC. The variable domain in full, completed from reference TRBV13-3 and TRBJ2-5, reads EAAVTQSPRSKVAVTGGKVTLSCHQTNNHDYMYWYRQDTGHGLRLIHYSYVADSTEKGDIPDGYKASRPSQENFSLILELASLSQTAVYFCASSRDRGADTQYFGPGTRLLVL.

This clone was observed a handful of times. Genes and germline come from the mouse. Read sequence stops 4 residues before the CDR3 end, and the germline J gene provides the missing end. The rearrangement links TRBV1 to TRBJ1-1; D is unclear. Germline lookup yields CDR1 NSQYPW and CDR2 LRSPGD (reference sequence). Trimming took 0 bases from V and 1 from J, leaving 6 bases between them. The CDR3 loop spans 14 amino acids. CDR3 residues: CTCSADSLNTEVFF. CDR3 DNA, as far as it was read: TGCACCTGCAGTGCAGACAGTCTAAACACA.

In regard to this clone: The genes and germline here are from mouse. The read stops 4 residues short of the end of the CDR3; the missing end is completed from the germline J gene. The V and J genes are TRBV13-1 and TRBJ2-2, with 8 nucleotides matching TRBD2. This CDR3 comprises 15 residues. CDR1 NSHNY and CDR2 SYGAGN come from the germline V gene. The CDR3: CASSDPGGRGGQLYF. The CDR3 DNA, read in part, is TGTGCCAGCAGTGATCCTGGGGGGAGAGGCGGG.